This TCR beta chain is from a study of regulatory T cells in long-lasting Graves disease. The sample's time point: newly diagnosed GD, antithyroid drugs for less than 3 months. The TCR library was made from RNA that had been extracted from PBMCs in TRIzol. Study outcomes and limitations: Study was limited to peripheral blood, excluding thyroid tissue.

Germline V gene lookup returns CDR1 SGHRS and CDR2 YFSETQ. This CDR3 has 16 residues. With V trimmed by 3 bases and J by 6 bases, 12 bases remained unmatched. Investigators prepared the TCR beta libraries by applying iRepertoire HTBI primers and Arm-PCR of CDR3 regions. TCRdb passed the multiplex PCR reads through MiXCR, listing each CDR3 protein once. The sample yields approximately 390,000 distinct CDR3 sequences, around 16% seen once. Details on this clonotype: The antigen is undetermined.

These data are also associated with another study on T cells in Graves' hyperthyroidism and ophthalmopathy.

The V call is TRBV5-1, the J call TRBJ2-1, with 7 bases matching TRBD2. The clonotype comes from a woman under 30 with Graves disease. The material sequenced was peripheral blood mononuclear cells (PBMCs), taken at new diagnosis, from a patient treated with antithyroid drugs. The CDR3 reads CASSSFLAGPGNEQFF. The CDR3 nucleotides are TGCGCCAGCAGCTCCTTCTTAGCGGGCCCGGGCAATGAGCAGTTCTTC.